This T cell receptor beta chain is drawn from a study of T cell repertoires in cytomegalovirus infection. About this clonotype itself: Its antigen is currently unknown.

V gave up 5 bases and J gave up 1 base; unmatched junction bases: 4. This CDR3 region has 14 residues. The V gene's germline CDR1 is SGHVS and CDR2 FNYEAQ. TCRdb reanalysed the reads using MiXCR and keeps one entry per CDR3 protein. Among 160,000 or so distinct CDR3 sequences listed, roughly a fifth were seen once. V is TRBV7-6 and J is TRBJ2-7; 8 nucleotides line up with TRBD1. This clonotype was sampled from a human donor in good health (CMV status not recorded). Some clones in this sample may be carry-over from other donors' samples. This material consisted of CD8+ T cells from cultured PBMCs, taken from culture after CMV antigen stimulation. The CDR3 region has the DNA TGTGCCAGCAGCCCCTGGACAGGGTCCTACGAGCAGTACTTC. This sequence encodes CASSPWTGSYEQYF.